This T cell receptor (beta chain) is drawn from a study of metastatic and nonmetastatic thyroid tumors. For the study at large: Repertoires from malignant and benign thyroid patients were compared across blood and tumor or nodule tissue. General study findings and limits: The reported finding was significantly higher TCR beta diversity in malignant thyroid tumors relative to benign nodules, in blood and tumor.

Trimming took off 4 bases at V and 3 bases at J, with 17 bases between the two ends. The CDR3 spans 16 residues. The germline CDR1 and CDR2 sequences are SGHRS and YFSETQ. Remarks on this clone: What it recognizes is unknown.

Methods used by the authors: A papillary thyroid cancer distant-metastasis classifier was built from CDR3 differences across clinicopathological groups. TCRdb used MiXCR to call clones anew from the PCR reads. The authors' filters were not applied to this entry. The sample lists about 6,000 clones; less than 35% were seen once. Patients underwent thyroid surgery, and none had received any treatment before it. The sequence was obtained from a female donor with papillary thyroid cancer or a benign thyroid nodule (not recorded which). Some clones in this sample may be carry-over from other donors' samples. The chain employs TRBV5-1 and TRBJ1-3; D may be TRBD1 (6 bases). Sequences were obtained from adjacent normal tissue. CDR3 sequence (DNA): TGCGCCAGCAGCCCCGGGCAGGGGATGGTTGGAAACACCATATATTTT. It codes for CASSPGQGMVGNTIYF.